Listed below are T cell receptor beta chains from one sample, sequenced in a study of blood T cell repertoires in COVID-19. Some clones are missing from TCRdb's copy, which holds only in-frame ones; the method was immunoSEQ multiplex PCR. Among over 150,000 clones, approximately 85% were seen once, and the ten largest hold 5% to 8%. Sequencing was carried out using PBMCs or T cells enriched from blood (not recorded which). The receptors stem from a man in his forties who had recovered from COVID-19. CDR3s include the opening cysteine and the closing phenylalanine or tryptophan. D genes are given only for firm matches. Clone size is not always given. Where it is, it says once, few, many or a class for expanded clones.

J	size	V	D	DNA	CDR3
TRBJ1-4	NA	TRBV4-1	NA	TGCGCCAGCAGCCAAGTTGGAGTTGAAAAACTGTTTTTT	CASSQVGVEKLFF
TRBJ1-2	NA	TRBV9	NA	TGTGCCAGCAATCCCGCGAGGGCAGGCACCTTC	CASNPARAGTF
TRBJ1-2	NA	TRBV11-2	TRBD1	TGTGCCAGCAGCTTGATACAGGGGTCGCCGCCTTATGGCTACACCTTC	CASSLIQGSPPYGYTF
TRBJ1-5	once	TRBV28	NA	TGTGCAGCGTGGACCAGAGAGGGTAGTAATCAGCCCCAGCATTTT	CAAWTREGSNQPQHF
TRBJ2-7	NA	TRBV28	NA	TGTGCCAGCAGTCTAAACTACTACGAGCAGTACTTC	CASSLNYYEQYF
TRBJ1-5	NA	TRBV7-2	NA	TGTGCCAGCAGCTTCTCCGGGATTGGGGTTCAGCCCCAGCATTTT	CASSFSGIGVQPQHF
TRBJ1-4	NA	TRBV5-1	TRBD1	TGCGCCAGCAGCTGGCAAACAGGGGTGGATGAAAAACTGTTTTTT	CASSWQTGVDEKLFF
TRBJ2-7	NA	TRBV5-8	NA	TGTGCCAGCAGCTTGGGTTATGCCAGGCCCCAATCAGTCTACGAGCAGTACTTC	CASSLGYARPQSVYEQYF
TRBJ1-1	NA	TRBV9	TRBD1	TGTGCCAGCAGCGTAGGAGGGGGCTCAAACACTGAAGCTTTCTTT	CASSVGGGSNTEAFF
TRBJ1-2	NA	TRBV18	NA	TGTGCCAGCTCCCCCGACAGGAACTATGGCTACACCTTC	CASSPDRNYGYTF
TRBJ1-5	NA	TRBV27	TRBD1	TGTGCCAGCAGTCCACTTAGAGGGACAGGTGATCAGCCCCAGCATTTT	CASSPLRGTGDQPQHF
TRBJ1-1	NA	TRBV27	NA	TGTGCCAGCAGTTTATCTGACTCCCGGGGCACTGAAGCTTTCTTT	CASSLSDSRGTEAFF
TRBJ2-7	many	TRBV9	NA	TGTGCCAGCAGCGTAGCCGGGGTCAAGGATGGGGAGCAGTACTTC	CASSVAGVKDGEQYF
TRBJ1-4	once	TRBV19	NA	TGTGCCAGTAGTATTGGGGCAGGCAATGAAAAACTGTTTTTT	CASSIGAGNEKLFF
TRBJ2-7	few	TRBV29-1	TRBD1	TGCAGCGTCTGCCGGGACAGGGGATCCGACGAGCAGTACTTC	CSVCRDRGSDEQYF
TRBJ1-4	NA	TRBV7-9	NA	TGTGCCAGCAGGCGCCAGGGGTTGGGTGAAAAACTGTTTTTT	CASRRQGLGEKLFF
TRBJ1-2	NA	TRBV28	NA	TGTGCCAGCAGTCTCCAACCACCCGGGGACTATGGCTACACCTTC	CASSLQPPGDYGYTF
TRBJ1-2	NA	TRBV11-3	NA	TGTGCCAGCAGCTTAGAGGGGGGGCCAATCTATGGCTACACCTTC	CASSLEGGPIYGYTF
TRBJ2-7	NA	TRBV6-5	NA	TGTGCCAGCAGTTCCCGGGACATTTACTCCTACGAGCAGTACTTC	CASSSRDIYSYEQYF
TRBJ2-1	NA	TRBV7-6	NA	TGTGCCAGCAGCTTAGGAGACTTCGGTTACAATGAGCAGTTCTTC	CASSLGDFGYNEQFF
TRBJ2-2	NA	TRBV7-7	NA	TGTGCTAGCAGCTCTTCCGGACTGCGGGGCACCGGGGAGCTGTTTTTT	CASSSSGLRGTGELFF
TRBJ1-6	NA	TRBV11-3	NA	TGTGCCAGCAGCTTTGGGGAGGTGTCACCCCTCCACTTT	CASSFGEVSPLHF
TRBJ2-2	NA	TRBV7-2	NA	TGTGCCAGCAGCTCGGACTACCTCACCGGGGAGCTGTTTTTT	CASSSDYLTGELFF
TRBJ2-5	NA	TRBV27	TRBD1	TGTGCCAGCAGTAGACAGGGCGGAGAGACCCAGTACTTC	CASSRQGGETQYF
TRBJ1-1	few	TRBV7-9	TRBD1	TGTGCCAGCAGCCCCGGCCAGGGGGTTTTTGAAACTGAAGCTTTCTTT	CASSPGQGVFETEAFF
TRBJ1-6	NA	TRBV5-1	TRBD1	TGCGCCAGCAGCGCAGACAGGGGAAGGGATTCACCCCTCCACTTT	CASSADRGRDSPLHF
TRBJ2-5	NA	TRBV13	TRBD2	TGTGCCAGCAGCCTGGGACTAGCGGGAGGGCCGGGGCAAGAGACCCAGTACTTC	CASSLGLAGGPGQETQYF
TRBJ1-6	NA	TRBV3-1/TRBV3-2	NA	TGTGCCAGCAGCCCTCCGTGGGGGGGTTCCATCCCCCTCCACTTT	CASSPPWGGSIPLHF
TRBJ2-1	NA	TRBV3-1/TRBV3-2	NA	TGTGCCAGCAGCCTTTCGTGGGAGGACCATGAGCAGTTCTTC	CASSLSWEDHEQFF
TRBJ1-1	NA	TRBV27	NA	TGTGCCAGCAGTTTCGGGGGGGTCGGATGGAACACTGAAGCTTTCTTT	CASSFGGVGWNTEAFF